One sample yielded the 9 T cell receptor beta chains listed below, sequenced in a study of T cells in Graves' hyperthyroidism and ophthalmopathy. RNA transcripts were the template for amplifying TCR beta CDR3 regions. The HTBI set primed first-round TCR CDR3 RT-PCR. TCRdb passed the multiplex PCR reads through MiXCR, listing each CDR3 protein once. This table has roughly 170,000 distinct CDR3 sequences, 9.4% appearing once. The specimen was blood. Source of these receptors: a woman aged 18-30 years with Graves' hyperthyroidism that later progressed to Graves' ophthalmopathy.

The CDR3 spells CASSHSLREVYNEQFF. In DNA form, the CDR3 reads TGTGCCAGCTCGCATTCCCTCCGGGAGGTATACAATGAGCAGTTCTTC. The V call is TRBV18, the J call TRBJ2-1; TRBD2 aligns across 7 bases. V dropped 6 bases and J dropped 4; count of bases not matched to a gene: 12. Germline V lookup: CDR1 KGHSH, CDR2 LQKENI. CDR3 length equals 16 residues.

This rearrangement joins TRBV7-9 to TRBJ1-2, with 8 bases identical to TRBD1. V was clipped by 5 bases and J by 0 bases; unmatched bases: 8. The CDR3 extends over 16 amino acids. CDR1 is SEHNR and CDR2 is FQNEAQ in the germline V gene (reference sequence). As DNA, the CDR3 is TGTGCCAGCAGCCCCGGGACAGGACTTACTAACTATGGCTACACCTTC. The encoded protein is CASSPGTGLTNYGYTF.

This clonotype was observed a few times. The gene calls are TRBV6-1 and TRBJ2-5; 9 positions match TRBD1. J lost 0 bases, V lost 6 bases, and 5 bases had no gene match. The germline CDR1 and CDR2 sequences are MNHNS and SASEGT. The CDR3 is made up of 15 amino acids. CDR3 amino acids: CASRGYRGHQETQYF. CDR3 nucleotide sequence: TGTGCCAGCAGAGGTTACAGGGGGCACCAAGAGACCCAGTACTTC.

The sample holds many counts of this clonotype. The chain carries TRBV20-1 and TRBJ2-1; no reliable D call. The V and J ends lost 6 bases and 1 base respectively, with 19 bases between them. In germline, CDR1 is DFQATT, CDR2 SNEGSKA (reference sequence). The CDR3 contains 16 residues. DNA for the CDR3: TGCAGTGCCCCCGACCCCCTCCGTGGATCCTACAATGAGCAGTTCTTC. Encoded protein: CSAPDPLRGSYNEQFF.

The chain couples TRBV18 to TRBJ1-6; D call uncertain. This CDR3 has 15 amino acids. Trimming shortened V by 2 bases and J by 1 base, and 6 bases separated the two germline ends. The germline gives CDR1 KGHSH, CDR2 LQKENI. This chain's CDR3 is CASSPGMSYNSPLHF. CDR3 DNA: TGTGCCAGCTCACCAGGGATGTCCTATAATTCACCCCTCCACTTT. Supplemented by reference TRBV18 and TRBJ1-6, the full variable domain reads NAGVMQNPRHLVRRRGQEARLRCSPMKGHSHVYWYRQLPEEGLKFMVYLQKENIIDESGMPKERFSAEFPKEGPSILRIQQVVRGDSAAYFCASSPGMSYNSPLHFGNGTRLTVT.

Ten or more counts support this clonotype. V and J are TRBV6-2 or TRBV6-3 and TRBJ2-7, with 9 bases lining up with TRBD2. This CDR3 spans 12 amino acids. Trimming removed 7 bases from V and 3 bases from J; junction bases left unmatched: 1. The germline CDR1 and CDR2 sequences are MNHEY and SVGEGT. The CDR3 reads CASNSGGYEQYF. The CDR3 DNA follows: TGTGCCAGCAATAGCGGGGGCTACGAGCAGTACTTC.

This clonotype was counted between two and nine times. DNA for the CDR3: TGTGCCAGCAGCTTAGGGGTACAAGATGAAAAACTGTTTTTT. Protein: CASSLGVQDEKLFF. The chain combines TRBV7-8 with TRBJ1-4; D is ambiguous. CDR1 SGHVS and CDR2 FQNEAQ come from the germline V gene. This CDR3 has 14 residues. Trimming removed 1 base from V and 6 bases from J, with 9 bases in between.

This clonotype occurred a few times. The rearrangement joins TRBV4-3 to TRBJ2-2; D possibly corresponds to TRBD2 (6 bases). There are 16 residues in the CDR3. Germline CDR1 and CDR2: LGHNA and YSLEER. The V end was cut by 3 bases, the J end by 4 bases, with 15 bases between. This chain's CDR3 is CASSHRGGAGTGELFF. CDR3 bases: TGCGCCAGCAGCCATCGAGGAGGGGCTGGCACCGGGGAGCTGTTTTTT.

This clonotype has ten or more counts. V is TRBV6-1 and J is TRBJ2-5; 10 positions match TRBD2. The length of the CDR3 is 20 residues. The J segment lost 0 bases and the V segment lost 5 bases, leaving 18 bases of the junction unmatched. CDR1 MNHNS and CDR2 SASEGT come from the germline V gene. CDR3 region: CASSSPGGSGGSSYQETQYF. In DNA form, the CDR3 reads TGTGCCAGCAGTTCCCCCGGAGGTAGCGGGGGGTCCTCGTACCAAGAGACCCAGTACTTC.